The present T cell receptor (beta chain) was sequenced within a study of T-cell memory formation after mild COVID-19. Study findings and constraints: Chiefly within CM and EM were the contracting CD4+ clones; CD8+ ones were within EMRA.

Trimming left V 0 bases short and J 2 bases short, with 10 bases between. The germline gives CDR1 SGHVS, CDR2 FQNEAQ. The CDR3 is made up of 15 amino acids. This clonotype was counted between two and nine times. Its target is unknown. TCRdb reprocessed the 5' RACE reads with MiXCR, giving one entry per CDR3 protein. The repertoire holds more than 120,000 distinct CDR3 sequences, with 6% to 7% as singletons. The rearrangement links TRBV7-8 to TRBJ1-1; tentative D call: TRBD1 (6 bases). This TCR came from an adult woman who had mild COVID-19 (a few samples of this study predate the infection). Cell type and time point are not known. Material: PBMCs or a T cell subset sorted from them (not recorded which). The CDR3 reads CASSLAGQANTEAFF. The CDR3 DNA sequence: TGTGCCAGCAGCTTAGCGGGACAAGCCAACACTGAAGCTTTCTTT.